One sample yielded the 6 T cell receptor beta chains listed below, sequenced in a study of blood T cells in healthy people across ages. It was with a sample-barcoded 5' primer and a J-beta primer mix that a second PCR of about 6 to 11 cycles was run. TCRdb used MiXCR to reprocess the 5' RACE reads, holding one entry per CDR3 protein. The sample has 600,000 or so distinct CDR3 sequences; around 21% are singletons. The material sequenced was blood. These receptors came from a man aged 65 to 79 in good health.

The genes are TRBV19 and TRBJ2-7; TRBD2 matches 10 bases. Unmatched junction bases numbered 7, after V lost 3 bases and J lost 5 bases. This CDR3 contains 15 residues. Germline assignment: CDR1 LNHDA and CDR2 SQIVND (reference sequence). CDR3 sequence (DNA): TGTGCCAGTAGTATTGGCCTAGCGGGAGTAAACGAGCAGTACTTC. Translation gives CASSIGLAGVNEQYF.

The count of this clonotype is one. The gene calls are TRBV7-9 and TRBJ2-7; possible D gene TRBD1, 5 bases. V lost 1 base to trimming and J lost 1 base, with 14 bases between them. The CDR3 is 16 residues long. CDR1 and CDR2 from the germline V gene are SEHNR and FQNEAQ (reference sequence). Here the CDR3 DNA reads TGTGCCAGCAGCTTAGATCTCAGGGCCGGGTCCTACGAGCAGTACTTC. Protein sequence: CASSLDLRAGSYEQYF.

This clonotype was seen more than once but under ten times. The chain employs TRBV25-1 and TRBJ1-2, with 7 bases lining up with TRBD1. The germline V gene encodes CDR1 MGHDK and CDR2 SYGVNS. The CDR3 is made up of 15 amino acids. V was clipped by 4 bases and J by 2 bases; unmatched bases: 7. The CDR3 spells CASSGTGVLNYGYTF. DNA for the CDR3: TGTGCCAGCAGTGGCACAGGGGTATTAAACTATGGCTACACCTTC.

Only a few counts were recorded for this clonotype. This CDR3 is CASSGQGLNTEAFF. CDR3 sequence (DNA): TGTGCCAGCAGCGGACAGGGCCTGAACACTGAAGCTTTCTTT. This chain links TRBV2 with TRBJ1-1; 8 nucleotides match TRBD1. V lost 6 bases to trimming and J lost 0 bases; unmatched junction nucleotides: 3. The CDR3 runs 14 residues. Looked up from germline, CDR1 is SNHLY and CDR2 is FYNNEI.

This chain joins TRBV7-9 and TRBJ1-2; 8 nucleotides align to TRBD1. Germline V CDR1 and CDR2: SEHNR, FQNEAQ (reference sequence). Trimming removed 3 bases from V and 3 bases from J; junction bases left unmatched: 12. The CDR3 contains 17 residues. The CDR3 reads CASSFSGQENSDYGYTF. The CDR3 DNA follows: TGTGCCAGCAGCTTTTCGGGACAGGAAAATTCGGACTATGGCTACACCTTC.

This CDR3 is CASSLASSNSGANVLTF. The CDR3 nucleotides read TGCGCCAGCAGCTTGGCGTCATCAAACTCTGGGGCCAACGTCCTGACTTTC. J is TRBJ2-6 and V is TRBV5-1; D remains unclear. The CDR3 covers 17 residues. Trimming cost V 0 bases and J 0 bases, with 10 bases left between them. CDR1 is SGHRS and CDR2 is YFSETQ in the germline V gene.